The following is a T cell receptor beta chain sequence with its context. Its antigen remains unidentified. This specimen belongs to a study of graft-versus-host responses after intestinal transplantation. Whole-study context: Recipients had multivisceral, liver-intestinal, or isolated intestinal transplants.

Generated by immunoSEQ multiplex PCR, the TCRdb table keeps only in-frame clones and is missing some. The sample comprises about 64,000 clones, just under 95% of which are singletons, and about 6.7% rests with the top ten. Overall study results and limits: Allografts carried high graft-versus-host to host-versus-graft clonal ratios in patients having graft-donor T cell macrochimerism.

This sample comprised bone marrow, obtained approximately 740 days after intestinal transplantation. This sequence originates from a human patient who received an intestinal transplant, so some T cells may come from the graft donor.

The CDR3 protein is CASSSGGQDQNTEAFF. The DNA for the CDR3 is TGCGCCAGCAGTTCAGGGGGCCAAGACCAAAACACTGAAGCTTTCTTT. The V call is TRBV4-1, the J call TRBJ1-1; 8 positions agree with TRBD1. V shed 6 bases and J 2 bases; nucleotides not matched to a gene: 11. Germline V lookup: CDR1 MGHRA, CDR2 YSYEKL. This CDR3 region has 16 residues.